A selection of T cell receptor beta chains follows, all from one sample in a study of blood T cells in healthy people across ages. MiXCR, applied by TCRdb to the 5' RACE reads, yields one record per CDR3 protein. The sample lists around 520,000 distinct CDR3 sequences, roughly a quarter occurring once. The data were also submitted as part of a second study, on T cells of mothers and their children.

The sample consisted of blood. The receptors come from a boy under 10 years old in good health. Both conserved end residues are part of each CDR3. The order of the fields is J gene, V gene, D gene, clone size, CDR3 DNA, CDR3 protein. The D gene is left open where the match is weak. The size of a clone is reported for some rows only, either as once, few or many, or as a class for expanded clones.

j_call: TRBJ1-3; v_call: TRBV12-3/TRBV12-4; d_call: NA; clone_size: NA; cdr3_nt: TGTGCCAGCAGTTTGGGTGGTCGGGCGGCTGGAAACACCATATATTTT; cdr3_aa: CASSLGGRAAGNTIYF
j_call: TRBJ2-3; v_call: TRBV7-9; d_call: TRBD2; clone_size: NA; cdr3_nt: TGCGCCAGCCTACGGACTAGGACTAGCGATACGCAGTATTTT; cdr3_aa: CASLRTRTSDTQYF
j_call: TRBJ2-7; v_call: TRBV7-8; d_call: TRBD2; clone_size: few; cdr3_nt: TGTGCCAGCAGCTTAGCGCTAGGGGGAGGGTGGACTAGCGGGAGGGCCTACGAGCAGTACTTC; cdr3_aa: CASSLALGGGWTSGRAYEQYF
j_call: TRBJ2-5; v_call: TRBV7-9; d_call: NA; clone_size: few; cdr3_nt: TGTGCCAGCAGCTCCCCGTGGGGGACCCAAGAGACCCAGTACTTC; cdr3_aa: CASSSPWGTQETQYF
j_call: TRBJ2-1; v_call: TRBV16; d_call: TRBD1; clone_size: NA; cdr3_nt: TGTGCCAGCAGCCCTCCAAGGGACAGGGGGTCATTTGATGAGCAGTTCTTC; cdr3_aa: CASSPPRDRGSFDEQFF
j_call: TRBJ1-3; v_call: TRBV29-1; d_call: NA; clone_size: NA; cdr3_nt: TGCAGCGTTGAGTGGGAGACTGGAAACACCATATATTTT; cdr3_aa: CSVEWETGNTIYF
j_call: TRBJ2-5; v_call: TRBV10-1; d_call: NA; clone_size: few; cdr3_nt: TGCGCCAGCAGTGAGTCTGGGAAGACCCAGTACTTC; cdr3_aa: CASSESGKTQYF
j_call: TRBJ1-3; v_call: TRBV7-9; d_call: NA; clone_size: NA; cdr3_nt: TGTGCCAGCAGCTCACGGGGTGCGGGGCGAGGAAACACCATATATTTT; cdr3_aa: CASSSRGAGRGNTIYF
j_call: TRBJ1-2; v_call: TRBV29-1; d_call: TRBD1; clone_size: few; cdr3_nt: TGCAGCGCCTCAGCAGCAGGGGGTACGGATGGCTACACCTTC; cdr3_aa: CSASAAGGTDGYTF
j_call: TRBJ2-5; v_call: TRBV5-1; d_call: NA; clone_size: many; cdr3_nt: TGCGCCAGCAGCCCCGCGGCGGGTTTGGAGACCCAGTACTTC; cdr3_aa: CASSPAAGLETQYF
j_call: TRBJ2-1; v_call: TRBV6-6; d_call: NA; clone_size: NA; cdr3_nt: TGTGCCAGCAGTTACTCGACTAGCTCCTACAATGAGCAGTTCTTC; cdr3_aa: CASSYSTSSYNEQFF
j_call: TRBJ2-5; v_call: TRBV25-1; d_call: NA; clone_size: NA; cdr3_nt: TGTGCCAGCAGTGGCCCTCCTTTTGGAGGGATCCAAGAGACCCAGTACTTC; cdr3_aa: CASSGPPFGGIQETQYF
j_call: TRBJ1-6; v_call: TRBV6-6; d_call: TRBD1; clone_size: many; cdr3_nt: TGTGCCAGCAGTAGGGACAGGGCCTATTCACCCCTCCACTTT; cdr3_aa: CASSRDRAYSPLHF
j_call: TRBJ2-5; v_call: TRBV19; d_call: TRBD1; clone_size: few; cdr3_nt: TGTGCCAGGGGACAGGGCCCTTCGGGAGAGACCCAGTACTTC; cdr3_aa: CARGQGPSGETQYF
j_call: TRBJ2-1; v_call: TRBV12-3/TRBV12-4; d_call: TRBD2; clone_size: NA; cdr3_nt: TGTGCCAGCAGTTCCTCCCGACTAGCGGGAGACGAGCAGTTCTTC; cdr3_aa: CASSSSRLAGDEQFF
j_call: TRBJ2-7; v_call: TRBV20-1; d_call: TRBD1; clone_size: few; cdr3_nt: TGCAGTGCTAGGCCCCGGGACAGACATTACGAGCAGTACTTC; cdr3_aa: CSARPRDRHYEQYF
j_call: TRBJ1-3; v_call: TRBV12-3/TRBV12-4; d_call: NA; clone_size: few; cdr3_nt: TGTACCAGCAGTTGGAACTTTGGAAACACCATATATTTT; cdr3_aa: CTSSWNFGNTIYF
j_call: TRBJ1-2; v_call: TRBV29-1; d_call: NA; clone_size: NA; cdr3_nt: TGCAGCGTTGACGGGGGGGATGGCTACACCTTC; cdr3_aa: CSVDGGDGYTF
j_call: TRBJ2-1; v_call: TRBV10-3; d_call: NA; clone_size: few; cdr3_nt: TGTGCCATCAGTGAAAGGGGCAATGAGCAGTTCTTC; cdr3_aa: CAISERGNEQFF
j_call: TRBJ1-2; v_call: TRBV5-1; d_call: NA; clone_size: few; cdr3_nt: TGCGCCAGCAGCTCCATAGTTAATGGGAACTATGGCTACACCTTC; cdr3_aa: CASSSIVNGNYGYTF
j_call: TRBJ2-3; v_call: TRBV29-1; d_call: NA; clone_size: few; cdr3_nt: TGCAGCGTGACCCCTCTAGTCGACGGCACAGATACGCAGTATTTT; cdr3_aa: CSVTPLVDGTDTQYF
j_call: TRBJ1-4; v_call: TRBV7-9; d_call: TRBD1; clone_size: NA; cdr3_nt: TGTGCCAGCAGCCCTCCTGACAGGGTTCTTAATGAAAAACTGTTTTTT; cdr3_aa: CASSPPDRVLNEKLFF
j_call: TRBJ1-1; v_call: TRBV12-3/TRBV12-4; d_call: NA; clone_size: few; cdr3_nt: TGTGCCAGCACCCTCGATGGCAGGAACACTGAAGCTTTCTTT; cdr3_aa: CASTLDGRNTEAFF
j_call: TRBJ1-1; v_call: TRBV29-1; d_call: NA; clone_size: few; cdr3_nt: TGCAGCGCCCGGGCGGGCACTGAAGCTTTCTTT; cdr3_aa: CSARAGTEAFF
j_call: TRBJ2-5; v_call: TRBV3-1; d_call: NA; clone_size: few; cdr3_nt: TGTGCCAGCGACGGAGGGGGTGAGACCCAGTACTTC; cdr3_aa: CASDGGGETQYF
j_call: TRBJ2-5; v_call: TRBV7-2; d_call: NA; clone_size: NA; cdr3_nt: TGTGCCAGCAGCTACAGTGGTATTCTGCACTTC; cdr3_aa: CASSYSGILHF
j_call: TRBJ1-2; v_call: TRBV6-1; d_call: NA; clone_size: few; cdr3_nt: TGTGCCAGCAGTGAATCGGACAGTTGGGCCGATGGCTACACCTTC; cdr3_aa: CASSESDSWADGYTF
j_call: TRBJ2-3; v_call: TRBV15; d_call: TRBD2; clone_size: NA; cdr3_nt: TGTGCCACCAGCAGACTAGCGGGAGGGACTATCGCTGATACGCAGTATTTT; cdr3_aa: CATSRLAGGTIADTQYF
j_call: TRBJ2-7; v_call: TRBV20-1; d_call: NA; clone_size: once; cdr3_nt: TGCAGTGCTAACCAGGGTCGGCGAAACGAGCAGTACTTC; cdr3_aa: CSANQGRRNEQYF
j_call: TRBJ2-7; v_call: TRBV6-1; d_call: NA; clone_size: NA; cdr3_nt: TGTGCCGGGTCAATGGGAAACTACGAGCAGTACTTC; cdr3_aa: CAGSMGNYEQYF
j_call: TRBJ1-6; v_call: TRBV9; d_call: NA; clone_size: few; cdr3_nt: TGTGCCAGCAGCCTGGCGGGGACGAGCTCACCCCTCCACTTT; cdr3_aa: CASSLAGTSSPLHF
j_call: TRBJ1-3; v_call: TRBV7-9; d_call: TRBD1; clone_size: NA; cdr3_nt: TGTGCCAGCAGCACACCCGGGGCGACAGGGGCCTCTGGAAACACCATATATTTT; cdr3_aa: CASSTPGATGASGNTIYF
j_call: TRBJ2-1; v_call: TRBV20-1; d_call: TRBD1; clone_size: NA; cdr3_nt: TGCAGTGCCAGGGGGCCGGACAGGGGTGTTGAGCAGTTCTTC; cdr3_aa: CSARGPDRGVEQFF
j_call: TRBJ2-2; v_call: TRBV5-1; d_call: NA; clone_size: many; cdr3_nt: TGCGCCAGCAGCTTGGGCCCCCTTTGGGGGCTGGACACCGGGGAGCTGTTTTTT; cdr3_aa: CASSLGPLWGLDTGELFF
j_call: TRBJ2-3; v_call: TRBV20-1; d_call: TRBD2; clone_size: NA; cdr3_nt: TGCAGTTACGGCGGGGGGGGCCCAGATACGCAGTATTTT; cdr3_aa: CSYGGGGPDTQYF
j_call: TRBJ1-4; v_call: TRBV5-1; d_call: NA; clone_size: NA; cdr3_nt: TGCGCCAGCAGCTTCGGGCCACGCGAAAAACTGTTTTTT; cdr3_aa: CASSFGPREKLFF
j_call: TRBJ2-3; v_call: TRBV7-2; d_call: TRBD1; clone_size: NA; cdr3_nt: TGTGCCAGCAGCTCTAACAGGGGGCCTTCGACAGATACGCAGTATTTT; cdr3_aa: CASSSNRGPSTDTQYF
j_call: TRBJ2-7; v_call: TRBV11-2; d_call: TRBD1; clone_size: NA; cdr3_nt: TGTGCCAGCAGTTCCCATCGGGGTCGTCGGGACAGTGGGCAGTACTTC; cdr3_aa: CASSSHRGRRDSGQYF
j_call: TRBJ1-5; v_call: TRBV20-1; d_call: TRBD1; clone_size: few; cdr3_nt: TGCAGTGCCCTCGGGACAGTTGTCCAGCCCCAGCATTTT; cdr3_aa: CSALGTVVQPQHF
j_call: TRBJ2-2; v_call: TRBV5-1; d_call: TRBD2; clone_size: NA; cdr3_nt: TGCGCCAGCGGCCCCAGCGGGGGGACGAACACCGGGGAGCTGTTTTTT; cdr3_aa: CASGPSGGTNTGELFF
j_call: TRBJ1-6; v_call: TRBV12-3/TRBV12-4; d_call: NA; clone_size: few; cdr3_nt: TGTGCCAGCAGTTTTGGAGGGCCGAGTTCACCCCTCCACTTT; cdr3_aa: CASSFGGPSSPLHF
j_call: TRBJ2-7; v_call: TRBV5-1; d_call: TRBD1; clone_size: few; cdr3_nt: TGCGCCAGCAGCTTTTTACCTCGGGGACAGGTTCGAACCTACGAGCAGTACTTC; cdr3_aa: CASSFLPRGQVRTYEQYF
j_call: TRBJ1-4; v_call: TRBV20-1; d_call: NA; clone_size: NA; cdr3_nt: TGCAGTGCTAGAGATTGGGTAGGGAGTAATGAAAAACTGTTTTTT; cdr3_aa: CSARDWVGSNEKLFF
j_call: TRBJ2-5; v_call: TRBV29-1; d_call: NA; clone_size: NA; cdr3_nt: TGCAGCGTTGAAGATCAGGGCACCGCGGAGGCGACCCAGTACTTC; cdr3_aa: CSVEDQGTAEATQYF
j_call: TRBJ2-5; v_call: TRBV5-6; d_call: TRBD1; clone_size: NA; cdr3_nt: TGTGCCAGCAGCTTGGGGGCCCGGACAGGGGAAGCGTTCTTC; cdr3_aa: CASSLGARTGEAFF
j_call: TRBJ2-3; v_call: TRBV10-3; d_call: TRBD2; clone_size: NA; cdr3_nt: TGTGCCATCAGTGGCGGGAGGGGCACAGATACGCAGTATTTT; cdr3_aa: CAISGGRGTDTQYF